The clone carrying this T cell receptor beta chain was recorded once. The V and J ends lost 3 bases and 5 bases respectively, with 11 bases between them. CDR1 LNHNV and CDR2 YYDKDF come from the germline V gene (reference sequence). CDR3 length: 13 residues. The data derive from a study of CD8 T cells in Susac syndrome. Treatment-naive patients with stable or active relapsing-remitting disease served as multiple sclerosis controls. Negative isolation was used for CD8+ and CD4+ T cells and FACS enrichment for TEMRA cells. An amount of RNA that ranged from roughly 0.45 to 1 ug was reverse transcribed with random hexamers. By means of immunoSEQ multiplex PCR, TCR beta CDR3 spanning 54 Vbeta and 13 Jbeta underwent amplification. Each CDR3 protein is one row after TCRdb ran MiXCR on the immunoSEQ multiplex PCR reads. Among about 280,000 distinct CDR3 sequences listed, around 84% were seen once.

The rearrangement uses TRBV15 and TRBJ2-7; the D is unclear. Sequencing was done on a sample of CD8+ T cells from PBMCs. The receptor was derived from a human donor with multiple sclerosis. In DNA, the CDR3 is TGTGCCACCAGCAGCCGAAGGCGAGACGAGCAGTACTTC. Translating it yields CATSSRRRDEQYF.